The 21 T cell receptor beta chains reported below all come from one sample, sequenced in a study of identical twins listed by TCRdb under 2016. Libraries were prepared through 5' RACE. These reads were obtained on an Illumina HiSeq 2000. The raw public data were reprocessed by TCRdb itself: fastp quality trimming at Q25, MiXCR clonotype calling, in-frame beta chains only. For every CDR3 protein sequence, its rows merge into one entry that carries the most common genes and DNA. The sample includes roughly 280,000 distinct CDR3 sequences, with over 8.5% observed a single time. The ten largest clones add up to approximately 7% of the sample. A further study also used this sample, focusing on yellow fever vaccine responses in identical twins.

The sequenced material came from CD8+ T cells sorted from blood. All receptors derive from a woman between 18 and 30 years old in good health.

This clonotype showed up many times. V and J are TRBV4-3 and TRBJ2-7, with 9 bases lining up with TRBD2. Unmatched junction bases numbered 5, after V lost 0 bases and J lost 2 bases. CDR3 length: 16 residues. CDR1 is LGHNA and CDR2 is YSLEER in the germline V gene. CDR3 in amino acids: CASSQERLADPYEQYF. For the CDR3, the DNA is TGCGCCAGCAGCCAAGAACGACTAGCGGACCCCTACGAGCAGTACTTC.

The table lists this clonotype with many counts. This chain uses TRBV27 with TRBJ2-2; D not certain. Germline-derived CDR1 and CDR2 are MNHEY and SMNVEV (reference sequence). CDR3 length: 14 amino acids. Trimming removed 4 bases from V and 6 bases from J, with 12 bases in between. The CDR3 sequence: CASSSPIRAGELFF. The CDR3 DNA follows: TGTGCCAGCAGTTCACCGATCCGCGCCGGGGAGCTGTTTTTT.

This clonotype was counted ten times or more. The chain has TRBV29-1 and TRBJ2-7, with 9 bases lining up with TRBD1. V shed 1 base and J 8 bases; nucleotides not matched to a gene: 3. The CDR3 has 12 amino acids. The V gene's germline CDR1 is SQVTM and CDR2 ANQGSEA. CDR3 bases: TGCAGCGTTGAAGGGGACAGGGTCCAGCAGTACTTC. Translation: CSVEGDRVQQYF.

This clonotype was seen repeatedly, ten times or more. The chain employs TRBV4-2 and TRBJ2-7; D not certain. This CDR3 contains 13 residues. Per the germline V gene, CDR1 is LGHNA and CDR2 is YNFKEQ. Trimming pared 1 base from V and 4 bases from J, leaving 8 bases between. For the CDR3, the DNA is TGTGCCAGCAGCCAAGGGGATTCGTACGAGCAGTACTTC. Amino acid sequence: CASSQGDSYEQYF.

Written as DNA, the CDR3 is TGTGCCAGCAGCTCCAGACTAGCGATGGATACGCAGTATTTT. Residues: CASSSRLAMDTQYF. V usage is TRBV7-6 and J usage is TRBJ2-3, with 8 bases identical to TRBD2. J was trimmed by 6 bases and V by 4 bases; bases with no gene match: 6. CDR3 size: 14 residues. Germline assignment: CDR1 SGHVS and CDR2 FNYEAQ.

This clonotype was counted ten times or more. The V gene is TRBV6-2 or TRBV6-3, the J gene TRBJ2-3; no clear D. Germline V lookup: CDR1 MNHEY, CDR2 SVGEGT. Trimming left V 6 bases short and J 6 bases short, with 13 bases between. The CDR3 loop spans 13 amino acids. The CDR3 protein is CASSAHAWDTQYF. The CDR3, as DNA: TGTGCCAGCAGCGCTCATGCGTGGGATACGCAGTATTTT.

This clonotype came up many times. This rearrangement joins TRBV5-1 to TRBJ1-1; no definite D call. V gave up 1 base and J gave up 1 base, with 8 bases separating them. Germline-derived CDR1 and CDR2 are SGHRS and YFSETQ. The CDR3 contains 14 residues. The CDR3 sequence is CASSLWSSNTEAFF. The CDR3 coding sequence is TGCGCCAGCAGCTTGTGGTCCTCGAACACTGAAGCTTTCTTT.

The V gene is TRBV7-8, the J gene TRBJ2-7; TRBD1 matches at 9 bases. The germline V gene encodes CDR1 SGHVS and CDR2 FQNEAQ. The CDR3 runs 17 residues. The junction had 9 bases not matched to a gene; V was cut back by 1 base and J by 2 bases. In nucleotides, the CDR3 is TGTGCCAGCAGCTTAGGCCCGAGGACAGGGGAGGCCTACGAGCAGTACTTC. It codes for CASSLGPRTGEAYEQYF.

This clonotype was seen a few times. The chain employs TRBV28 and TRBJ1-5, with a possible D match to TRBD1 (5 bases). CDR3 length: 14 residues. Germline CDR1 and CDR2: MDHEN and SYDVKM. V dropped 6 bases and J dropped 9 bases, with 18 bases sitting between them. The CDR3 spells CASRSLGTARPQHF. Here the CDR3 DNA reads TGTGCCAGCAGATCTCTCGGGACCGCCCGGCCCCAGCATTTT.

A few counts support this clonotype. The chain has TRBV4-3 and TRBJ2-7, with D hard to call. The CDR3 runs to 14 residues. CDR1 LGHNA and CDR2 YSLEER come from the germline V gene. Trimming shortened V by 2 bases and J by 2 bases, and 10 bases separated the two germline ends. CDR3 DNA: TGCGCCAGCAGCCAACGCCCAGCTACCTACGAGCAGTACTTC. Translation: CASSQRPATYEQYF.

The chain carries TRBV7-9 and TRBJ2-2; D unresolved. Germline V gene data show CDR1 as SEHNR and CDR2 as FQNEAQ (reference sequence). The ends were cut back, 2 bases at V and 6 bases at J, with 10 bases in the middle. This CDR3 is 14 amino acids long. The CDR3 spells CASSLPGGAGELFF. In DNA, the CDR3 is TGTGCCAGCAGCTTACCCGGCGGCGCCGGGGAGCTGTTTTTT.

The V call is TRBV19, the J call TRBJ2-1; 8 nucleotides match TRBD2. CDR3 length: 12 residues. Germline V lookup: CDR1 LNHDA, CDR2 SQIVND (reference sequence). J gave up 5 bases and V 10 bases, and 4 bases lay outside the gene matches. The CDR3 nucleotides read TGTGCCACAGTAGCGGGGAACAATGAGCAGTTCTTC. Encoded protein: CATVAGNNEQFF.

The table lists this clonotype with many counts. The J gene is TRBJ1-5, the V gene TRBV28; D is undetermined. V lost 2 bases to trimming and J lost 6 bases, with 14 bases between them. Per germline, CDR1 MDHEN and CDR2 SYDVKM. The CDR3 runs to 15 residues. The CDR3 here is CASSLVGNIGQPQHF. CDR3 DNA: TGTGCCAGCAGTTTAGTAGGCAATATTGGTCAGCCCCAGCATTTT.

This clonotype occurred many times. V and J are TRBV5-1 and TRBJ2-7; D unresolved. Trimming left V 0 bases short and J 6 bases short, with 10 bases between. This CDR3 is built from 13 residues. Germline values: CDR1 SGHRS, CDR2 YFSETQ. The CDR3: CASSLDPPFEQYF. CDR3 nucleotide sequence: TGCGCCAGCAGCTTGGACCCACCTTTCGAGCAGTACTTC.

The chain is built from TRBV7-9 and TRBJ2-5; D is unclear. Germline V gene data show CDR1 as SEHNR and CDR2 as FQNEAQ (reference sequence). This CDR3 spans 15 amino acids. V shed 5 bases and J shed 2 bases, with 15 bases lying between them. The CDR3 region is CASSPKVDHQETQYF. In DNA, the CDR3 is TGTGCCAGCAGCCCTAAGGTAGACCATCAAGAGACCCAGTACTTC.

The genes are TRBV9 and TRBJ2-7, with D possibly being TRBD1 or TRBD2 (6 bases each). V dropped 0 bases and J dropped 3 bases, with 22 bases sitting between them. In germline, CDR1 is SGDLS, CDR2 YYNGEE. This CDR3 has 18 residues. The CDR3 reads CASSVADLRAGGLYEQYF. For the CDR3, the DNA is TGTGCCAGCAGCGTAGCCGACCTCCGGGCCGGGGGCCTCTACGAGCAGTACTTC.

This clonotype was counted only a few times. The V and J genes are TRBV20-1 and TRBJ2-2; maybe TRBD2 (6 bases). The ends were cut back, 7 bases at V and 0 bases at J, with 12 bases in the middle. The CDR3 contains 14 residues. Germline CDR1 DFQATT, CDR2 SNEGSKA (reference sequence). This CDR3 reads CSVLGGSNTGELFF. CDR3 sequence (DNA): TGCAGTGTTCTGGGAGGATCGAACACCGGGGAGCTGTTTTTT.

CDR3 residues: CASSLQSPDSLYEQYF. The CDR3 DNA sequence: TGTGCCAGCAGCTTACAATCTCCGGACAGCCTGTACGAGCAGTACTTC. The chain recombines TRBV7-6 with TRBJ2-7; D is perhaps TRBD1 (6 bases). In germline, CDR1 is SGHVS, CDR2 FNYEAQ. This CDR3 comprises 16 residues. Between the trimmed V and J ends, which lost 2 bases and 4 bases, there was a span of 18 bases.

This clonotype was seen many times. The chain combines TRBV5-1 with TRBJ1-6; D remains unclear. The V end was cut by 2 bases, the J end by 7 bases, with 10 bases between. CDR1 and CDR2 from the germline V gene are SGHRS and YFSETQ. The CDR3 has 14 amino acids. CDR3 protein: CASSFDLGNSPLHF. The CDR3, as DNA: TGCGCCAGCAGCTTCGATTTGGGCAATTCACCCCTCCACTTT.

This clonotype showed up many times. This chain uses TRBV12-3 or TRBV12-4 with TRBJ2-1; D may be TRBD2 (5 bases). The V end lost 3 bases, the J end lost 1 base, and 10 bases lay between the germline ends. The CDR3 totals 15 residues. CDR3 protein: CASSFELGSYNEQFF. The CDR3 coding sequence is TGTGCCAGCAGTTTCGAACTAGGATCCTACAATGAGCAGTTCTTC.

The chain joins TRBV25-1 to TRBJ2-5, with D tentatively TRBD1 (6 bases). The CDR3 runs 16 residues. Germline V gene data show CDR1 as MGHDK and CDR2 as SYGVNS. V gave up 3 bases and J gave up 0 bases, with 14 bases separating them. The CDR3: CASSDRTGPYQETQYF. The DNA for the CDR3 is TGTGCCAGCAGTGATCGTACAGGGCCCTACCAAGAGACCCAGTACTTC.